These 16 T cell receptor beta chains came from one sample sequenced in a study of graft-versus-host responses after intestinal transplantation. These receptors' antigens are unknown. Method: immunoSEQ multiplex PCR; TCRdb's copy keeps in-frame clones and lacks some. Here the sample spans 85,000 to 90,000 clones, roughly 90% being singletons. The source was unstimulated CD4+ T cells sorted from spleen or lymph node cells, collected before intestinal transplant. These TCRs come from a human donor who received an intestinal transplant.

The V call is TRBV6-1, the J call TRBJ2-7, with D possibly matching TRBD2 (5 bases). Germline V gives CDR1 MNHNS, CDR2 SASEGT. The V gene lost 5 bases and the J gene lost 3 bases, with 14 bases spanning the gap. The CDR3 has 14 amino acids. The CDR3 protein is CASSYSGIGYEQYF. In DNA form, the CDR3 reads TGTGCCAGCAGTTATTCGGGGATCGGCTACGAGCAGTACTTC.

The chain links TRBV25-1 to TRBJ2-1; D is undetermined. Between the trimmed V and J ends, which lost 5 bases and 0 bases, there was a span of 14 bases. CDR3 length: 16 amino acids. CDR1 is MGHDK, CDR2 SYGVNS, per germline. CDR3 DNA: TGTGCCAGCAGTTCCTCCAGTGCGAGCTCCTACAATGAGCAGTTCTTC. Its translation: CASSSSSASSYNEQFF.

The rearrangement uses TRBV27 and TRBJ2-5, with a tentative D call TRBD2 (6 bases). CDR3 length: 17 residues. The V end lost 7 bases, the J end lost 2 bases, and 23 bases lay between the germline ends. In germline, CDR1 is MNHEY, CDR2 SMNVEV (reference sequence). The CDR3 region has the DNA TGTGCCAGCAAGCCCTGGGCAAAGGGGACTCCACAAGAGACCCAGTACTTC. It is translated as CASKPWAKGTPQETQYF.

The chain carries TRBV11-2 and TRBJ2-7; the D gene is possibly TRBD2 (5 bases). Germline CDR1 reads SGHAT; CDR2 reads FQNNGV. V lost 1 base and J lost 11, with 9 bases in between. The CDR3 has 11 amino acids. The CDR3 region has the DNA TGTGCCAGCAGCTTAGGCTCCGGGGAGTACTTC. Amino acid sequence: CASSLGSGEYF.

The gene calls are TRBV11-2 and TRBJ2-3, with D possibly TRBD2 on 5 matching bases. V lost 5 bases and J lost 12, with 12 bases in between. The CDR3 consists of 11 residues. CDR1 is SGHAT and CDR2 is FQNNGV in the germline V gene. The CDR3 loop is CASSPAAVQYF. The CDR3 DNA sequence: TGTGCCAGCAGCCCAGCGGCTGTACAGTATTTT.

This chain joins TRBV11-2 and TRBJ2-5; D not resolved. Per the germline V gene, CDR1 is SGHAT and CDR2 is FQNNGV. V shed 5 bases and J shed 0 bases, with 19 bases lying between them. The length of the CDR3 is 17 residues. The CDR3 bases are TGTGCCAGCAGCCGCCCCCTGAGACCTCGAGACCAAGAGACCCAGTACTTC. It translates to CASSRPLRPRDQETQYF.

The gene calls are TRBV7-8 and TRBJ2-7; 14 bases are shared with TRBD2. Germline V gene lookup returns CDR1 SGHVS and CDR2 FQNEAQ. CDR3 size: 16 residues. Trimming at V came to 3 bases and at J to 3 bases, leaving 4 bases not matched to a gene. This CDR3 is CASSFGLAGGFYEQYF. The CDR3 bases are TGTGCCAGCAGCTTCGGACTAGCGGGAGGATTCTACGAGCAGTACTTC. The variable domain in full, completed from reference TRBV7-8 and TRBJ2-7, reads GAGVSQSPRYKVAKRGQDVALRCDPISGHVSLFWYQQALGQGPEFLTYFQNEAQLDKSGLPSDRFFAERPEGSVSTLKIQRTQQEDSAVYLCASSFGLAGGFYEQYFGPGTRLTVT.

This chain links TRBV9 with TRBJ1-1; possibly TRBD1 for D (5 bases). This CDR3 contains 14 residues. The germline V and J ends were trimmed by 4 bases and 5 bases, with 15 bases remaining between them. Per the germline V gene, CDR1 is SGDLS and CDR2 is YYNGEE. The CDR3 region is CASSRGTRGTEAFF. In DNA form, the CDR3 reads TGTGCCAGCAGCCGGGGGACCCGGGGGACTGAAGCTTTCTTT.

The chain employs TRBV27 and TRBJ2-7, with TRBD1 identical over 8 bases. CDR3 length equals 15 residues. CDR1 MNHEY and CDR2 SMNVEV come from the germline V gene (reference sequence). V lost 2 bases to trimming and J lost 2 bases; unmatched junction nucleotides: 5. Here the CDR3 DNA reads TGTGCCAGCAGTTTACTGGGACAGGCGCCCTACGAGCAGTACTTC. Amino acids: CASSLLGQAPYEQYF.

This sequence joins TRBV5-6 and TRBJ1-1, with 8 bases identical to TRBD1. The V gene end was trimmed by 4 bases and the J gene end by 4 bases; junction bases not matched to a gene: 9. CDR1 is SGHDT, CDR2 YYEEEE, per germline. This CDR3 contains 15 residues. In DNA, the CDR3 is TGTGCCAGCAGCGCGGACAGGGTGAGGGGCACTGAAGCTTTCTTT. Translating it yields CASSADRVRGTEAFF. Full variable domain (outside the CDR3, taken from reference TRBV5-6 and TRBJ1-1): DAGVTQSPTHLIKTRGQQVTLRCSPKSGHDTVSWYQQALGQGPQFIFQYYEEEERQRGNFPDRFSGHQFPNYSSELNVNALLLGDSALYLCASSADRVRGTEAFFGQGTRLTVV.

The chain joins TRBV5-6 to TRBJ2-1, with TRBD1 matching over 9 bases. Germline V gene data show CDR1 as SGHDT and CDR2 as YYEEEE. The V segment lost 3 bases and the J segment 6 bases; nucleotides outside the gene matches: 4. The CDR3 has 14 amino acids. CDR3 DNA: TGTGCCAGCAGCTCCGGGACAGGGTTCAATGAGCAGTTCTTC. It specifies CASSSGTGFNEQFF.

This clone was seen just once. The junction departs from the called germline gene at one end, perhaps through a read error. Other nucleotide sequences in the sample specify the same CDR3. The CDR3 sequence is CASSQGGTTYNEQFF. CDR3 sequence (DNA): TGCGCCAGCAGCCAAGGTGGGACAACTTACAATGAGCAGTTCTTC. This chain connects TRBV9 to TRBJ2-1, with D perhaps TRBD1 (6 bases). Germline loops: CDR1 SGDLS, CDR2 YYNGEE. The CDR3 runs to 15 residues.

The V and J genes are TRBV28 and TRBJ2-3, with no clear D. The V end was cut by 6 bases, the J end by 6 bases, with 10 bases between. Germline CDR1 MDHEN, CDR2 SYDVKM. CDR3 size: 12 residues. The CDR3 nucleotides read TGTGCCAGCAGGCCGGGCGGCGATACGCAGTATTTT. It is translated as CASRPGGDTQYF.

This chain uses TRBV11-2 with TRBJ2-3, with TRBD2 matching 16 bases. With 4 bases clipped from V and 11 bases from J, the junction kept 12 bases outside the gene matches. The CDR3 sequence is 17 residues long. Germline CDR1 and CDR2: SGHAT and FQNNGV. The CDR3 sequence is CASSSTGTSGRAMVQYF. In nucleotides, the CDR3 is TGTGCCAGCAGCTCAACCGGGACTAGCGGGAGGGCCATGGTGCAGTATTTT. Drawing the rest from reference TRBV11-2 and TRBJ2-3, the complete variable domain is EAGVAQSPRYKIIEKRQSVAFWCNPISGHATLYWYQQILGQGPKLLIQFQNNGVVDDSQLPKDRFSAERLKGVDSTLKIQPAKLEDSAVYLCASSSTGTSGRAMVQYFGPGTRLTVL.

This chain uses TRBV5-4 with TRBJ2-3; a possible D gene is TRBD1 (5 bases). V was shortened by 0 bases and J by 4 bases, with 9 bases between the two germline ends. This CDR3 contains 14 residues. Looked up from germline, CDR1 is SGHNT and CDR2 is YYREEE (reference sequence). CDR3 DNA: TGTGCCAGCAGCTTGGCCAAAGGGGCAGATACGCAGTATTTT. This codes for CASSLAKGADTQYF.

This clone has only one observation. The rearrangement links TRBV11-3 to TRBJ1-1; D unresolved. The V and J ends lost 5 bases and 5 bases respectively, with 18 bases between them. This CDR3 is built from 15 residues. Germline CDR1 reads SGHNT; CDR2 reads YENEEA. CDR3 amino acids: CASSPRHLGATEAFF. As DNA, the CDR3 is TGTGCCAGCAGCCCCAGACACCTGGGAGCGACTGAAGCTTTCTTT. Complete variable domain (other parts from reference TRBV11-3 and TRBJ1-1): EAGVVQSPRYKIIEKKQPVAFWCNPISGHNTLYWYLQNLGQGPELLIRYENEEAVDDSQLPKDRFSAERLKGVDSTLKIQPAELGDSAVYLCASSPRHLGATEAFFGQGTRLTVV.